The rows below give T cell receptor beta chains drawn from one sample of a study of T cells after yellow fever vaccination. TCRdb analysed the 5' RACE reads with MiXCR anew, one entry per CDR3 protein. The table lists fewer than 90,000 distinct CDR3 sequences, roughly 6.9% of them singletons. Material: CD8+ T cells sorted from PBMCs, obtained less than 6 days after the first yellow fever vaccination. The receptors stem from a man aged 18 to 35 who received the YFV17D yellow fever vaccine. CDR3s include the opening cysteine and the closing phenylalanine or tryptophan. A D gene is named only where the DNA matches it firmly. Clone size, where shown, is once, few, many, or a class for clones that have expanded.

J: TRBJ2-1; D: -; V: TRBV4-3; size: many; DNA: TGCGCCAGCAGCCAAGATGTCAGGGGCCACAATGAGCAGTTCTTC; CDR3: CASSQDVRGHNEQFF
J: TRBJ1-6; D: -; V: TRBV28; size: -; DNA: TGTGCCAGCAGTTTTCTCGGGGGAGGTGAGAATTCACCCCTCCACTTT; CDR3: CASSFLGGGENSPLHF
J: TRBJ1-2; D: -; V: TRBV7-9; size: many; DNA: TGTGCCAGCAGCCTTAACCTTGCGAAAGGCTACACCTTC; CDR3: CASSLNLAKGYTF
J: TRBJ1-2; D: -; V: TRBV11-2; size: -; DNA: TGTGCCAGCAGCTTAGACGTCTCCTATGGCTACACCTTC; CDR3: CASSLDVSYGYTF
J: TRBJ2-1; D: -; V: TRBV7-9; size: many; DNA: TGTGCCAGCAGCTCCCATCCCGAAGAGCAGTTCTTC; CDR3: CASSSHPEEQFF
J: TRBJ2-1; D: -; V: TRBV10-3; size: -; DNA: TGTGCCATCAGGGACCCCTCCAATGAGCAGTTCTTC; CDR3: CAIRDPSNEQFF
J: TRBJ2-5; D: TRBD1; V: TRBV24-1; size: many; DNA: TGTGCCACCAGTGATTTGCTCAGGGGGAAGGAGACCCAGTACTTC; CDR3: CATSDLLRGKETQYF
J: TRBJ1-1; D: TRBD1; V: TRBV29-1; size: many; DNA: TGCAGCGTGTGGGGACAGGGTGGGTCTGAAGCTTTCTTT; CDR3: CSVWGQGGSEAFF
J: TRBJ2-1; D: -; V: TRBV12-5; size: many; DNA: TGTGCTAGTGGTAAAACAGGGTACGGGAGCAATGAGCAGTTCTTC; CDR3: CASGKTGYGSNEQFF
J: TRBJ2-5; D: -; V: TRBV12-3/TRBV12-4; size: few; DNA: TGTGCCAGCAGGATAGGACAGACCCAAGAGACCCAGTACTTC; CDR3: CASRIGQTQETQYF
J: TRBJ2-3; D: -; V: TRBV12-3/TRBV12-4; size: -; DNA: TGTGCCAGCAGGGGGATGGATACGCAGTATTTT; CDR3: CASRGMDTQYF
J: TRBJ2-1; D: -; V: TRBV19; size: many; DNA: TGTGCCAGTAGTATATGGGGTCCGAGCTCCTACAATGAGCAGTTCTTC; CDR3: CASSIWGPSSYNEQFF
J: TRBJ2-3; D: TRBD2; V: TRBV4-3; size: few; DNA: TGCGCCAGCAGCCAAAAAGGACTAGCGGGGACCACAGATACGCAGTATTTT; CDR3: CASSQKGLAGTTDTQYF
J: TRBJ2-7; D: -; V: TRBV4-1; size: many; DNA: TGCGCCAGCAGCCCTTTACGTGTATCGGGGGCGGATTACGAGCAGTACTTC; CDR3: CASSPLRVSGADYEQYF
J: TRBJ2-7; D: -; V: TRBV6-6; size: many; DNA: TGTGCCAGCAGCCCACAGAGAAAGGACGAGCAGTACTTC; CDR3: CASSPQRKDEQYF
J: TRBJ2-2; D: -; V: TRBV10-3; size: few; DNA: TGTGCCATCAGTGAGTCGTGGCAGGGCGGCATCGGGGAGCTGTTTTTT; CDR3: CAISESWQGGIGELFF
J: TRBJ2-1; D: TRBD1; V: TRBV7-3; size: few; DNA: TGTGCCAGCAGCTTAAGTAGGGGGCCTTACAATGAGCAGTTCTTC; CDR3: CASSLSRGPYNEQFF
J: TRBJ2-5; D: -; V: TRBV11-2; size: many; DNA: TGTGCCAGCAGCCCTTCCGCGGGGAAAGAGACCCAGTACTTC; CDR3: CASSPSAGKETQYF
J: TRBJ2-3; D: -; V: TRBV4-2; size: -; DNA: TGTGCCAGCAGACGAACCTACGACGAAGATACGCAGTATTTT; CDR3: CASRRTYDEDTQYF
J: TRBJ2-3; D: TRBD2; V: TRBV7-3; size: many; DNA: TGTGCCAGCAGCTTAACGGGATTAGCGGGGTTCACAGATACGCAGTATTTT; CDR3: CASSLTGLAGFTDTQYF
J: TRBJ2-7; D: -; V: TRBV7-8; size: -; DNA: TGTGCCAGCAGCTTAGCGCACAAGGAGAACGAGCAGTACTTC; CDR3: CASSLAHKENEQYF
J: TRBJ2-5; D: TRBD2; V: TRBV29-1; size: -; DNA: TGCAGCGTTGTGGGGGGGAGAGAGACCCAGTACTTC; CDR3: CSVVGGRETQYF
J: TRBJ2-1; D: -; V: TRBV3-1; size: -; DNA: TGTGCCAGCAGCCGCGAGGGCCTCTCCTACAATGAGCAGTTCTTC; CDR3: CASSREGLSYNEQFF
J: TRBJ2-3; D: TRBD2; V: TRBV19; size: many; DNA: TGTGCCAGTAGTACTAGCGGGGCAGGGACAGATACGCAGTATTTT; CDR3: CASSTSGAGTDTQYF
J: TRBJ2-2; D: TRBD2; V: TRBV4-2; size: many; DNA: TGTGCCAGCAGCCAGGCCCTAGCGGGGGGCTCGGAGGAGCTGTTTTTT; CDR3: CASSQALAGGSEELFF
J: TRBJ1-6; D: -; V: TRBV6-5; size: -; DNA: TGTGCCAGCAGTTACGGAACAGGGACTCCACCCCTCCACTTT; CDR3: CASSYGTGTPPLHF
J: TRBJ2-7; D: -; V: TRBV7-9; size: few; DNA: TGTGCCAGCAGCGCCCTTGAGGGGCCGCACTACGAGCAGTACTTC; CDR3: CASSALEGPHYEQYF
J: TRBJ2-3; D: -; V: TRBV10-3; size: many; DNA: TGTGCCATCAGAACTAGCTCAGAAACAGATACGCAGTATTTT; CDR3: CAIRTSSETDTQYF
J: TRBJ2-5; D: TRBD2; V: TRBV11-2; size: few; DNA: TGTGCCAGCAGCTTACTAGCGGGGGAAGAGACCCAGTACTTC; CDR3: CASSLLAGEETQYF
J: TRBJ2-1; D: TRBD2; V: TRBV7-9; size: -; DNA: TGTGCCAGCAGCTTAGAGGGACTAGGGGAGCGTGAGCAGTTCTTC; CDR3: CASSLEGLGEREQFF
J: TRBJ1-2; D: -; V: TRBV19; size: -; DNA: TGTGCCAGTACCATACCGCAGGGCTATGGCTACACCTTC; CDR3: CASTIPQGYGYTF
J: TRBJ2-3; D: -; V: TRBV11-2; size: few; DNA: TGTGCCAGCAGCTTTTGGGCCCTCACAGATACGCAGTATTTT; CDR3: CASSFWALTDTQYF
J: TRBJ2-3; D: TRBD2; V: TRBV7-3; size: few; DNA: TGTGCCAGCAGCTTAGAGGGGAGGGCAGATACGCAGTATTTT; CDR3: CASSLEGRADTQYF
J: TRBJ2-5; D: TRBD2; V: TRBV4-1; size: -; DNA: TGCGCCAGCAGCCACAGGGCGGGAGGGAGTTATGAGACCCAGTACTTC; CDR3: CASSHRAGGSYETQYF
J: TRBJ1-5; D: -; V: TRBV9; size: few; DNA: TGTGCCAGCAGCGTAGAAGCCAGCAATCAGCCCCAGCATTTT; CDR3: CASSVEASNQPQHF
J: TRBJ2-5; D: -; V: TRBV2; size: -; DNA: TGTGCCAGCAGTGAATGGGTAGGATACCAAGAGACCCAGTACTTC; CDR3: CASSEWVGYQETQYF
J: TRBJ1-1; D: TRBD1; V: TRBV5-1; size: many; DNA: TGCGCCAGCAGCTCCTCGGACAGGGGTACTGAAGCTTTCTTT; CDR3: CASSSSDRGTEAFF
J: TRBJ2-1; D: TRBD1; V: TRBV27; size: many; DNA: TGTGCCAGCAATTTGGGGACAGGGGGCGATGAGCAGTTCTTC; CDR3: CASNLGTGGDEQFF
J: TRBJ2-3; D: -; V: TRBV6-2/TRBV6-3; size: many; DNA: TGTGCCAGCGAGGCCGGCACAGATACGCAGTATTTT; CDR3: CASEAGTDTQYF
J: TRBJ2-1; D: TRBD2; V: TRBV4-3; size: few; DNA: TGCGCCAGCAGCCATTACGGACTAGCGGGGGGCCTAAACAATGAGCAGTTCTTC; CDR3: CASSHYGLAGGLNNEQFF
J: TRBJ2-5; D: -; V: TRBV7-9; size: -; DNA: TGTGCCAGCAGCTTGTTCCTCGGGCGTTTGCGGGAGACCCAGTACTTC; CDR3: CASSLFLGRLRETQYF